These T cell receptor beta chains were read from a single sample in a study of control samples from healthy donors and cancer patients. Some clones are missing from TCRdb's copy, which holds only in-frame ones; the method was immunoSEQ multiplex PCR. The table records 150,000 to 200,000 clones, 91% of them present only once. The sequenced material came from blood. The receptors stem from a woman in her thirties or forties in good health. The conserved cysteine and the conserved F or W are not part of the CDR3 here. The order of the fields is V gene, J gene, CDR3 protein.

V gene: TRBV6-6; J gene: TRBJ2-7; CDR3 protein: ASNQGRGEQY
V gene: TRBV5-6; J gene: TRBJ2-1; CDR3 protein: ASSPRGTSGYNEQF
V gene: TRBV9; J gene: TRBJ2-5; CDR3 protein: ASSRGAGVWETQY
V gene: TRBV9; J gene: TRBJ1-1; CDR3 protein: ASSPSGDTEAF
V gene: TRBV6-5; J gene: TRBJ1-5; CDR3 protein: ASSYLGGQPQH
V gene: TRBV2; J gene: TRBJ1-2; CDR3 protein: ASSERGLYGYT
V gene: TRBV7-9; J gene: TRBJ1-2; CDR3 protein: ASSRTGKYGYT
V gene: TRBV15; J gene: TRBJ2-1; CDR3 protein: ATSRDQANYNEQF
V gene: TRBV28; J gene: TRBJ1-2; CDR3 protein: ASSETNANYGYT
V gene: TRBV7-6; J gene: TRBJ1-3; CDR3 protein: ASSSRSGNTIY
V gene: TRBV6-6; J gene: TRBJ1-1; CDR3 protein: ASSGQSNTEAF
V gene: TRBV7-9; J gene: TRBJ2-2; CDR3 protein: ASSMYWSGELF